Sequencing of this T cell receptor (beta chain) was carried out in a study of cytomegalovirus exposure and HLA in healthy donors. Study details: The roughly 100 million unique TCR beta sequences, from about 180 million T cells, were found by an earlier analysis. From donors who were HLA-typed, an early data release held 80 million to 95 million unique TCRs. Notes on the study in general: As a later analysis showed, a missense DCLRE1C variant was linked to trimming of TCR beta V- and J-genes.

The PCR made use of 60 Vbeta and 13 Jbeta primers. The assay was immunoSEQ multiplex PCR, and TCRdb's table has in-frame clones only and misses some. The table records some 180,000 clones, about 78% of them present only once. Points on this clone: The target antigen is unknown.

Sequenced sample: PBMCs. The clonotype comes from a woman aged 25 to 39 in good health and CMV-seronegative.

CDR3 bases: TGTGCCTGTCCCGCGGACAGGGCTGGGGGCACTGAAGCTTTCTTT. Its protein product is CACPADRAGGTEAFF. The rearrangement links TRBV2 to TRBJ1-1, with 8 bases lining up with TRBD1. V shed 11 bases and J 4 bases; nucleotides not matched to a gene: 15. This CDR3 region has 15 residues. Germline loops: CDR1 SNHLY, CDR2 FYNNEI. The full variable domain, in which reference TRBV2 and TRBJ1-1 provide the parts outside the CDR3, is EPEVTQTPSHQVTQMGQEVILRCVPISNHLYFYWYRQILGQKVEFLVSFYNNEISEKSEIFDDQFSVERPDGSNFTLKIRSTKLEDSAMYFCACPADRAGGTEAFFGQGTRLTVV.